This T cell receptor beta chain was found in a study of blood T cell repertoires in COVID-19. Study context: Samples taken during acute and convalescent COVID-19 were collected in the United States, Italy and Spain. From T cells, B-cell-depleted T cells, or PBMCs came the material, which was cDNA or gDNA.

J lost 5 bases, V lost 5 bases, and 17 bases had no gene match. The CDR3 covers 18 residues. Germline CDR1 and CDR2: SGHTA and FQGTGA. Study processing details: Amplified reference gene primers provided the basis for estimating nucleated cell counts. Repertoires were generated with immunoSEQ multiplex PCR, while TCRdb's copy carries only in-frame clones and drops some. Clone size and the V and J calls come from that table; the DNA yielded D and trimming. Here the sample spans about 160,000 clones, about 85% being singletons. The TCR originated in a man in his sixties who had recovered from COVID-19. Sequenced: peripheral blood. This sequence joins TRBV7-3 and TRBJ2-3, with 9 bases identical to TRBD2. The CDR3 nucleotides read TGTGCCAGCAGCCAGTGGAGACCGGGCGGGGGGGGACAAGATACGCAGTATTTT. Residues: CASSQWRPGGGGQDTQYF.